This T cell receptor (beta chain) was profiled in a study of blood T cells in healthy people across ages. General study results and limits: The CMV status of each donor remained undetermined, and this could have confounded shifts in expanded clonotypes.

J was trimmed by 4 bases and V by 3 bases; bases with no gene match: 10. This CDR3 has 16 residues. CDR1 is MDHEN and CDR2 is SYDVKM in the germline V gene. Comments on this clonotype: Its antigen is not known.

The second PCR ran roughly 6 to 11 cycles with a sample-barcoded 5' primer and J-beta primers. Using its own MiXCR run on the 5' RACE reads, TCRdb lists one record per CDR3 protein. This table has about 720,000 distinct CDR3 sequences, around 25% appearing once. These data are also associated with another study on T cells of mothers and their children.

This receptor was taken from a boy aged 10-17 years in good health. Sample: blood. The chain employs TRBV28 and TRBJ2-5, with 8 bases that match TRBD2. The CDR3 nucleotides read TGTGCCAGCAGTTTTAGTGTCGGGGGGGGGTTAGAGACCCAGTACTTC. This sequence encodes CASSFSVGGGLETQYF.